These T cell receptor beta chains were read from a single sample in a study of blood T cell repertoires in COVID-19. Generated by immunoSEQ multiplex PCR, the TCRdb table keeps only in-frame clones and is missing some. This sample yields almost 40,000 clones, of which roughly 85% are seen a single time; over 3.5% belongs to the top ten. Material for sequencing was peripheral blood. The receptors come from a man aged 55 to 70 with acute or convalescent COVID-19. The CDR3 runs from the conserved cysteine through the conserved F or W. Each record gives: CDR3 protein, CDR3 DNA, D gene, J gene, clone size, CDR3 length, V gene. The D gene is left open where the match is weak. Size is stated for part of the rows, as once, few or many counts, or as a class when the clone is expanded.

cdr3_aa: CASSPRQGHEQYF
cdr3_nt: TGTGCCAGCTCACCGCGACAGGGGCACGAGCAGTACTTC
d_call: TRBD1
j_call: TRBJ2-7
clone_size: few
cdr3_length: 13
v_call: TRBV18

cdr3_aa: CASSWDGGNYGYTF
cdr3_nt: TGTGCCAGCAGCTGGGATGGGGGGAACTATGGCTACACCTTC
d_call: -
j_call: TRBJ1-2
clone_size: few
cdr3_length: 14
v_call: TRBV7-8

cdr3_aa: CASSLDMLTDTQYF
cdr3_nt: TGCGCCAGCAGCTTGGATATGTTGACAGATACGCAGTATTTT
d_call: -
j_call: TRBJ2-3
clone_size: -
cdr3_length: 14
v_call: TRBV5-1

cdr3_aa: CASSPTSGGYEQYF
cdr3_nt: TGTGCCAGCAGCCCCACTAGCGGGGGATACGAGCAGTACTTC
d_call: TRBD2
j_call: TRBJ2-7
clone_size: -
cdr3_length: 14
v_call: TRBV28

cdr3_aa: CASSLAPDGGTYNEQFF
cdr3_nt: TGTGCCAGCAGCTTGGCCCCAGATGGCGGGACCTACAATGAGCAGTTCTTC
d_call: -
j_call: TRBJ2-1
clone_size: once
cdr3_length: 17
v_call: TRBV7-3

cdr3_aa: CASRSGTVNYGYTF
cdr3_nt: TGCGCCAGCAGGTCCGGGACAGTTAACTATGGCTACACCTTC
d_call: TRBD1
j_call: TRBJ1-2
clone_size: -
cdr3_length: 14
v_call: TRBV5-1

cdr3_aa: CASSPRGGGSQPQHF
cdr3_nt: TGTGCCAGCAGCCCAAGGGGGGGAGGGAGTCAGCCCCAGCATTTT
d_call: -
j_call: TRBJ1-5
clone_size: few
cdr3_length: 15
v_call: TRBV7-9

cdr3_aa: CASSYLATASTSYEQYF
cdr3_nt: TGTGCCAGCAGTTACTTAGCGACGGCTTCTACATCCTACGAGCAGTACTTC
d_call: -
j_call: TRBJ2-7
clone_size: -
cdr3_length: 17
v_call: TRBV6-2/TRBV6-3

cdr3_aa: CSVVGVTLLWSEQYF
cdr3_nt: TGCAGCGTTGTCGGTGTAACCCTGTTATGGAGCGAGCAGTACTTC
d_call: -
j_call: TRBJ2-7
clone_size: once
cdr3_length: 15
v_call: TRBV29-1

cdr3_aa: CASSLSDVGPPYNEQFF
cdr3_nt: TGTGCCAGCAGTTTATCGGACGTGGGGCCTCCCTACAATGAGCAGTTCTTC
d_call: -
j_call: TRBJ2-1
clone_size: -
cdr3_length: 17
v_call: TRBV27

cdr3_aa: CASSPTYPTGELFF
cdr3_nt: TGTGCCAGCAGCCCAACATATCCCACCGGGGAGCTGTTTTTT
d_call: -
j_call: TRBJ2-2
clone_size: -
cdr3_length: 14
v_call: TRBV5-5

cdr3_aa: CASSPTGGAGVTEAFF
cdr3_nt: TGTGCCAGCTCACCTACCGGGGGGGCAGGGGTCACTGAAGCTTTCTTT
d_call: -
j_call: TRBJ1-1
clone_size: -
cdr3_length: 16
v_call: TRBV18

cdr3_aa: CASLGGTYGYTF
cdr3_nt: TGTGCCAGCCTCGGGGGGACCTATGGCTACACCTTC
d_call: -
j_call: TRBJ1-2
clone_size: few
cdr3_length: 12
v_call: TRBV19

cdr3_aa: CASRLGGRQPQHF
cdr3_nt: TGTGCCAGCCGGCTGGGGGGGCGCCAGCCCCAGCATTTT
d_call: -
j_call: TRBJ1-5
clone_size: -
cdr3_length: 13
v_call: TRBV12-3/TRBV12-4

cdr3_aa: CATSGSGLGNTEAFF
cdr3_nt: TGTGCCACCAGTGGTAGCGGGTTGGGGAACACTGAAGCTTTCTTT
d_call: -
j_call: TRBJ1-1
clone_size: -
cdr3_length: 15
v_call: TRBV24-1

cdr3_aa: CASSTYRDTEAFF
cdr3_nt: TGTGCCAGTAGCACTTACCGGGACACTGAAGCTTTCTTT
d_call: -
j_call: TRBJ1-1
clone_size: -
cdr3_length: 13
v_call: TRBV19

cdr3_aa: CASSDRQGYQPQHF
cdr3_nt: TGTGCCAGCAGTGATAGACAGGGGTACCAGCCCCAGCATTTT
d_call: TRBD1
j_call: TRBJ1-5
clone_size: -
cdr3_length: 14
v_call: TRBV3-1/TRBV3-2

cdr3_aa: CASSLRLAGGQETQYF
cdr3_nt: TGTGCCAGCAGCCTGAGACTAGCGGGGGGACAAGAGACCCAGTACTTC
d_call: TRBD2
j_call: TRBJ2-5
clone_size: -
cdr3_length: 16
v_call: TRBV7-9

cdr3_aa: CSASPQERAGEAFF
cdr3_nt: TGCAGTGCTAGTCCCCAAGAAAGGGCAGGGGAAGCTTTCTTT
d_call: -
j_call: TRBJ1-1
clone_size: -
cdr3_length: 14
v_call: TRBV20-1

cdr3_aa: CASSVAAGGADTQYF
cdr3_nt: TGTGCCAGCAGCGTAGCGGCGGGGGGAGCAGATACGCAGTATTTT
d_call: TRBD2
j_call: TRBJ2-3
clone_size: -
cdr3_length: 15
v_call: TRBV9

cdr3_aa: CASSRRGPTFVGNTIYF
cdr3_nt: TGTGCCAGTAGTAGAAGGGGGCCTACCTTCGTTGGAAACACCATATATTTT
d_call: TRBD1
j_call: TRBJ1-3
clone_size: -
cdr3_length: 17
v_call: TRBV19

cdr3_aa: CASGLGSGTGSYEQYF
cdr3_nt: TGTGCTAGTGGTTTGGGGAGCGGGACAGGGTCCTACGAGCAGTACTTC
d_call: TRBD1
j_call: TRBJ2-7
clone_size: -
cdr3_length: 16
v_call: TRBV12-5

cdr3_aa: CASGKGVLSYEQYF
cdr3_nt: TGTGCCAGCGGTAAGGGGGTCCTCTCCTACGAGCAGTACTTC
d_call: -
j_call: TRBJ2-7
clone_size: -
cdr3_length: 14
v_call: TRBV2

cdr3_aa: CARSGSGTYNEQFF
cdr3_nt: TGTGCCAGGTCGGGGAGCGGGACCTACAATGAGCAGTTCTTC
d_call: TRBD2
j_call: TRBJ2-1
clone_size: -
cdr3_length: 14
v_call: TRBV7-9

cdr3_aa: CAWSRTGGTEAFF
cdr3_nt: TGTGCCTGGAGTAGAACAGGGGGCACTGAAGCTTTCTTT
d_call: TRBD1
j_call: TRBJ1-1
clone_size: -
cdr3_length: 13
v_call: TRBV30

cdr3_aa: CASSLGQGWTDTQYF
cdr3_nt: TGTGCCAGCAGCCTCGGACAGGGTTGGACAGATACGCAGTATTTT
d_call: TRBD1
j_call: TRBJ2-3
clone_size: -
cdr3_length: 15
v_call: TRBV7-3

cdr3_aa: CASSIFGSGANVLTF
cdr3_nt: TGTGCCAGTAGTATATTCGGGTCTGGGGCCAACGTCCTGACTTTC
d_call: -
j_call: TRBJ2-6
clone_size: once
cdr3_length: 15
v_call: TRBV19

cdr3_aa: CASSSNTEAFF
cdr3_nt: TGTGCCAGCAGTTCTAACACTGAAGCTTTCTTT
d_call: -
j_call: TRBJ1-1
clone_size: -
cdr3_length: 11
v_call: TRBV25-1

cdr3_aa: CSAGPQNYGYTF
cdr3_nt: TGCAGCGCCGGCCCCCAGAACTATGGCTACACCTTC
d_call: -
j_call: TRBJ1-2
clone_size: -
cdr3_length: 12
v_call: TRBV29-1

cdr3_aa: CASSGGRGNRLSPLHF
cdr3_nt: TGTGCCAGCAGTGGAGGTAGGGGGAACCGACTTTCACCCCTCCACTTT
d_call: -
j_call: TRBJ1-6
clone_size: -
cdr3_length: 16
v_call: TRBV6-1

cdr3_aa: CASSIAQTSANYGYTF
cdr3_nt: TGTGCCAGTAGTATAGCCCAGACTTCAGCTAACTATGGCTACACCTTC
d_call: -
j_call: TRBJ1-2
clone_size: -
cdr3_length: 16
v_call: TRBV19

cdr3_aa: CASSLGDSDTQYF
cdr3_nt: TGTGCTAGCAGCTTGGGGGACTCCGATACGCAGTATTTT
d_call: -
j_call: TRBJ2-3
clone_size: -
cdr3_length: 13
v_call: TRBV7-7

cdr3_aa: CASSLSRTFQETQYF
cdr3_nt: TGTGCCAGCAGCTTGTCGCGGACTTTCCAAGAGACCCAGTACTTC
d_call: -
j_call: TRBJ2-5
clone_size: -
cdr3_length: 15
v_call: TRBV7-2

cdr3_aa: CASSFLAGDSTDTQYF
cdr3_nt: TGTGCCAGCAGCTTTTTAGCGGGGGATAGCACAGATACGCAGTATTTT
d_call: TRBD2
j_call: TRBJ2-3
clone_size: -
cdr3_length: 16
v_call: TRBV7-6

cdr3_aa: CASSPGLAGIPEQFF
cdr3_nt: TGTGCCAGCAGTCCGGGACTAGCGGGGATCCCAGAGCAGTTCTTC
d_call: TRBD2
j_call: TRBJ2-1
clone_size: -
cdr3_length: 15
v_call: TRBV27

cdr3_aa: CASGRGLEKLFF
cdr3_nt: TGTGCCAGTGGGAGGGGGTTGGAAAAACTGTTTTTT
d_call: -
j_call: TRBJ1-4
clone_size: -
cdr3_length: 12
v_call: TRBV12-3/TRBV12-4

cdr3_aa: CASSKNGDGEQFF
cdr3_nt: TGTGCCAGCAGCAAAAACGGGGATGGCGAGCAGTTCTTC
d_call: -
j_call: TRBJ2-1
clone_size: -
cdr3_length: 13
v_call: TRBV7-3

cdr3_aa: CASRALSGELFF
cdr3_nt: TGTGCCAGCCGAGCTTTAAGCGGGGAGCTGTTTTTT
d_call: -
j_call: TRBJ2-2
clone_size: few
cdr3_length: 12
v_call: TRBV7-9

cdr3_aa: CASSPGQNYGYTF
cdr3_nt: TGTGCCAGCAGCCCGGGACAGAACTATGGCTACACCTTC
d_call: TRBD1
j_call: TRBJ1-2
clone_size: -
cdr3_length: 13
v_call: TRBV14